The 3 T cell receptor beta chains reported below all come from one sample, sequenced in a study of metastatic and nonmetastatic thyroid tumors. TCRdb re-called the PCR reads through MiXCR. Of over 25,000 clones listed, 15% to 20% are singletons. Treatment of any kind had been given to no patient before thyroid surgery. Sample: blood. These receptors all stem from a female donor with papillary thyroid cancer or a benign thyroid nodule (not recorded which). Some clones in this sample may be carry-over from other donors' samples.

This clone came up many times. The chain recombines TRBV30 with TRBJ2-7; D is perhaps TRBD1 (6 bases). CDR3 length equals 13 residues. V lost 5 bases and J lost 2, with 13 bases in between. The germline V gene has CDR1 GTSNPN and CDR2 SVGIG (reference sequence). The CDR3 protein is CAWQDSKTYEQYF. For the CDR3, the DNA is TGTGCCTGGCAGGACAGTAAAACCTACGAGCAGTACTTC.

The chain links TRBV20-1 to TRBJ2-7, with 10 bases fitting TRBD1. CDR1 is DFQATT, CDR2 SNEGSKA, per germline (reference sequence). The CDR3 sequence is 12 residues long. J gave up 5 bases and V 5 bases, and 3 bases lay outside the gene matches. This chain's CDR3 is CSAQTGGHEQYF. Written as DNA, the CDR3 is TGCAGTGCTCAGACAGGGGGCCACGAGCAGTACTTC.

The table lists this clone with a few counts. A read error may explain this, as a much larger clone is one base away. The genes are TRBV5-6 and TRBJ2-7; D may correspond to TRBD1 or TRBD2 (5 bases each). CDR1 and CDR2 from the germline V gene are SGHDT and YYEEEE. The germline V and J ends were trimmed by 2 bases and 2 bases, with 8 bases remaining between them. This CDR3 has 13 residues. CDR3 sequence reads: CASSFGDPYEQYF. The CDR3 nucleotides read TGTGCCAGCAGCTTCGGGGACCCCTACGAGCAGTACTTC.